This note documents a single T cell receptor (beta chain) sequence. This same CDR3 is encoded by further DNA sequences in the sample. These data originate in a study of shared clonotypes between healthy human individuals. Study at large: Each donor had three CD4 naive, three CD4 memory, two CD8 naive and one CD8 memory plate.

The deep-level immunoSEQ assay was used. Profiled with immunoSEQ multiplex PCR; TCRdb holds only in-frame clones, not every one. The sample carries around 1.4 million clones, approximately 98.5% recorded once. The CDR3 is 13 amino acids. Germline CDR1 reads KGHSH; CDR2 reads LQKENI. V lost 3 bases and J lost 4, with 9 bases in between. All donors were Caucasian adults living in Nashville, Tennessee. The material sequenced was naive CD4+ T cells sorted from blood. Subset described: CD45RA+ positively selected. The chain recombines TRBV18 with TRBJ1-2, with no clear D. This sequence originates from a man younger than 45 in good health. DNA for the CDR3: TGTGCCAGCTCACCGCCTACGGTCTATGGCTACACCTTC. Translation gives CASSPPTVYGYTF.